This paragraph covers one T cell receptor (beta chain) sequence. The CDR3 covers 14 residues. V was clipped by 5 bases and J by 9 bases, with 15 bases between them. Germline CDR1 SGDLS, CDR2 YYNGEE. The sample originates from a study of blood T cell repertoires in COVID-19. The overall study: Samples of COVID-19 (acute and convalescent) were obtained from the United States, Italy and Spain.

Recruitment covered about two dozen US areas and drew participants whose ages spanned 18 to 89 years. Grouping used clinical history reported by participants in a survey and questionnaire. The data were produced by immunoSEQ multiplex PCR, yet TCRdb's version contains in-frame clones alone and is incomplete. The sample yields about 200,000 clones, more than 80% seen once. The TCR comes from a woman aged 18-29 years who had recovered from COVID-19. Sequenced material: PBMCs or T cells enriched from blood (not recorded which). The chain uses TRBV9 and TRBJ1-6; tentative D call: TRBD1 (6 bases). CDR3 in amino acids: CASSYREGGSPLHF. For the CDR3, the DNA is TGTGCCAGCAGTTACAGGGAAGGGGGTTCACCCCTCCACTTT.